Sequencing of this T cell receptor (beta chain) was carried out in a study of T cell changes during pregnancy in multiple sclerosis. CDR1 and CDR2 from the germline V gene are DFQATT and SNEGSKA (reference sequence). Germline trimming cut 7 bases from V and 4 bases from J; bases unmatched to any gene: 4. The CDR3 is 11 residues long. Clones were sequenced by immunoSEQ multiplex PCR, and TCRdb holds only the in-frame ones, with some missing. The table has tens of thousands of clones, roughly 90% seen once. This clone has a single count. The source of this sequence is a female donor with multiple sclerosis, enrolled in a pregnancy study. This sample comprised peripheral blood, obtained in the second trimester of pregnancy. The J gene is TRBJ2-7, the V gene TRBV20-1; 7 positions agree with TRBD1. CDR3 DNA sequence: TGCAGTGGAGGACAGGAGTACGAGCAGTACTTC. As protein: CSGGQEYEQYF.